Listed below are T cell receptor beta chains from one sample, sequenced in a study of cytomegalovirus exposure and HLA in healthy donors. Data came from immunoSEQ multiplex PCR; TCRdb stores just in-frame clones and leaves some out. Of 95,000 to 150,000 clones listed, roughly 80% are singletons. Sequencing was done on a sample of PBMCs. These receptors were obtained from a man aged 55 to 70 in good health and CMV-seropositive. CDR3s leave out the opening cysteine and the closing phenylalanine or tryptophan. A D gene is named only where the DNA matches it firmly.

D gene: NA; V gene: TRBV7-9; CDR3 protein: ASRPLSAGNTIY
D gene: NA; V gene: TRBV29-1; CDR3 protein: SVSATGRSTLGEQF
D gene: TRBD2; V gene: TRBV7-9; CDR3 protein: ASSFSGRAHEQY
D gene: NA; V gene: TRBV11-2; CDR3 protein: ASSHPGENTEAF
D gene: NA; V gene: TRBV6-6; CDR3 protein: ASSGQGGSTEAF
D gene: TRBD1; V gene: TRBV5-1; CDR3 protein: ASSLGQGASIGKLF
D gene: NA; V gene: TRBV19; CDR3 protein: ASTSLSREGTEAF
D gene: NA; V gene: TRBV18; CDR3 protein: ASSPLNREEAF
D gene: TRBD2; V gene: TRBV28; CDR3 protein: ASSFGLAGRGTYEQY
D gene: NA; V gene: TRBV18; CDR3 protein: ASSLLRENTEAF
D gene: NA; V gene: TRBV12-5; CDR3 protein: ASGLASGTTHYGYT
D gene: NA; V gene: TRBV7-9; CDR3 protein: ASSGEGHALYEQY
D gene: NA; V gene: TRBV30; CDR3 protein: AWRVGGGSSPLH
D gene: TRBD1; V gene: TRBV7-9; CDR3 protein: ASTRRLSPGGFTNIQY
D gene: NA; V gene: TRBV6-5; CDR3 protein: ASTIRYEQY
D gene: TRBD1; V gene: TRBV7-9; CDR3 protein: ASSVQGAETQY
D gene: TRBD1; V gene: TRBV19; CDR3 protein: ASSIEGRGLIVYT